This entry lists 29 T cell receptor beta chains sequenced from one sample in a study of beta chain features in type 1 diabetes. Notes on the study in general: All four CD4+ subsets from Type 1 diabetes patients carried moderately but significantly shorter TCRB CDR3s.

Expressed TCRB transcripts were sequenced after all isolated RNA was converted to cDNA. This table comes from immunoSEQ multiplex PCR, and its TCRdb copy is limited to in-frame clones, with some not included. The profile shows around 180,000 clones, roughly 8% of them singletons. These receptors have no known antigen. Sequencing used central memory CD4+ T cells from blood. These receptors were collected from a man aged 18 to 30 with type 1 diabetes.

In DNA, the CDR3 is TGTGCCAGCAGCGTGACAGAATATGGCTACACCTTC. Residues: CASSVTEYGYTF. J is TRBJ1-2 and V is TRBV2, with D tentatively TRBD1 (5 bases). The V end was cut by 6 bases, the J end by 5 bases, with 10 bases between. CDR1 SNHLY and CDR2 FYNNEI come from the germline V gene. This CDR3 is 12 amino acids long.

This clone was recorded a few times. The chain has TRBV4-2 and TRBJ2-7; 8 bases align to TRBD1. Germline CDR1 and CDR2: LGHNA and YNFKEQ. The length of the CDR3 is 15 residues. The V segment lost 7 bases and the J segment 0 bases; nucleotides outside the gene matches: 8. CDR3 sequence reads: CASTPGQESSYEQYF. Written as DNA, the CDR3 is TGTGCCAGCACTCCGGGACAGGAGAGCTCCTACGAGCAGTACTTC.

V and J are TRBV7-4 and TRBJ2-1; 8 positions match TRBD2. This CDR3 has 17 amino acids. Germline V gives CDR1 SGHVT, CDR2 SQSDAQ. Losses at the gene ends were 5 bases for V and 4 bases for J; bases not matched to a gene: 13. CDR3 sequence: CASSPRGREVSYNEQFF. In DNA form, the CDR3 reads TGTGCCAGCAGCCCCCGGGGGCGGGAGGTTTCTTACAATGAGCAGTTCTTC.

The chain carries TRBV5-1 and TRBJ2-2, with 7 positions matching TRBD1. Looked up from germline, CDR1 is SGHRS and CDR2 is YFSETQ. CDR3 length equals 15 residues. The V gene end was trimmed by 4 bases and the J gene end by 4 bases; junction bases not matched to a gene: 7. The CDR3 DNA reads as TGCGCCAGCAGCCTTACAGGGGCCACCACCGGGGAGCTGTTTTTT. Residues: CASSLTGATTGELFF.

This clone has only a few counts. This chain connects TRBV5-1 to TRBJ1-1, with 10 bases matching TRBD1. Germline assignment: CDR1 SGHRS and CDR2 YFSETQ. The CDR3 runs 15 residues. Trimming cost V 4 bases and J 1 base; bases outside gene matches: 4. The CDR3 DNA sequence: TGCGCCAGCAGCGGACGGACAGGGGGGAACACTGAAGCTTTCTTT. It yields the protein CASSGRTGGNTEAFF. The full variable domain, with the rest looked up from reference TRBV5-1 and TRBJ1-1, is KAGVTQTPRYLIKTRGQQVTLSCSPISGHRSVSWYQQTPGQGLQFLFEYFSETQRNKGNFPGRFSGRQFSNSRSEMNVSTLELGDSALYLCASSGRTGGNTEAFFGQGTRLTVV.

This clone was found a few times. The V gene is TRBV9, the J gene TRBJ1-3; D unclear. This CDR3 comprises 12 residues. Germline V lookup: CDR1 SGDLS, CDR2 YYNGEE. The V end was cut by 1 base, the J end by 4 bases, with 3 bases between. The CDR3 DNA is TGTGCCAGCAGCGTATCAGGAAACACCATATATTTT. It translates to CASSVSGNTIYF.

A note on this clone: A junction boundary mismatches the germline segment, possibly from a read error. The chain combines TRBV6-1 with TRBJ1-1; tentative D call: TRBD1 (5 bases). This CDR3 has 13 amino acids. The germline V gene encodes CDR1 MNHNS and CDR2 SASEGT. CDR3 loop: CASTSDMKTEAFF. CDR3 in DNA: TGTGCCAGCACTTCGGACATGAAGACTGAAGCTTTCTTT.

This clone appeared a few times. V and J are TRBV7-9 and TRBJ2-2; 8 nucleotides match TRBD2. Germline trimming cut 11 bases from V and 4 bases from J; bases unmatched to any gene: 9. CDR3 length equals 14 residues. Germline loops: CDR1 SEHNR, CDR2 FQNEAQ (reference sequence). The CDR3 sequence is CALTGGQGTGELFF. The DNA for the CDR3 is TGTGCCCTAACGGGGGGGCAGGGCACCGGGGAGCTGTTTTTT.

The V and J genes are TRBV9 and TRBJ2-1, with 15 bases identical to TRBD2. The junction had 4 bases not matched to a gene; V was cut back by 0 bases and J by 0 bases. The length of the CDR3 is 19 residues. The V gene's germline CDR1 is SGDLS and CDR2 YYNGEE. Here the CDR3 reads CASSVAWGLAGGSYNEQFF. In nucleotides, the CDR3 is TGTGCCAGCAGCGTAGCTTGGGGACTAGCGGGGGGCTCCTACAATGAGCAGTTCTTC. The whole variable domain, remainder taken from reference TRBV9 and TRBJ2-1, is DSGVTQTPKHLITATGQRVTLRCSPRSGDLSVYWYQQSLDQGLQFLIQYYNGEERAKGNILERFSAQQFPDLHSELNLSSLELGDSALYFCASSVAWGLAGGSYNEQFFGPGTRLTVL.

In this sample, this clone turned up a few times. The same CDR3 arises from other DNA sequences in this sample as well. The chain recombines TRBV9 with TRBJ2-5; TRBD2 agrees at 9 bases. The CDR3 sequence is 14 residues long. Germline values: CDR1 SGDLS, CDR2 YYNGEE. Trimming at V came to 3 bases and at J to 5 bases, leaving 5 bases not matched to a gene. The CDR3 bases are TGTGCCAGCAGCGCGGGACTAGCAGGGGAGACCCAGTACTTC. Translation gives CASSAGLAGETQYF.

This chain joins TRBV28 and TRBJ1-4; the match to TRBD1 covers 10 bases. Germline V lookup: CDR1 MDHEN, CDR2 SYDVKM. V lost 2 bases to trimming and J lost 7 bases; unmatched junction nucleotides: 4. The CDR3 runs 15 residues. The CDR3 spells CASSLPGQGTEKLFF. The CDR3 DNA follows: TGTGCCAGCAGTTTACCGGGACAGGGGACTGAAAAACTGTTTTTT. The full variable domain, rest sourced from reference TRBV28 and TRBJ1-4, is DVKVTQSSRYLVKRTGEKVFLECVQDMDHENMFWYRQDPGLGLRLIYFSYDVKMKEKGDIPEGYSVSREKKERFSLILESASTNQTSMYLCASSLPGQGTEKLFFGSGTQLSVL.

This clone was seen only a few times. The J gene is TRBJ2-1, the V gene TRBV5-1; 9 positions agree with TRBD2. The CDR3 totals 13 residues. Losses at the gene ends were 8 bases for V and 4 bases for J; bases not matched to a gene: 4. Germline V gene data show CDR1 as SGHRS and CDR2 as YFSETQ. The CDR3 region has the DNA TGCGCCAGAGTGCGGGGGGGATACAATGAGCAGTTCTTC. Translated: CARVRGGYNEQFF.

On this clone itself: The sample has other DNA sequences that encode this CDR3 too. As DNA, the CDR3 is TGCGCCAGCAGCTTGGGGGGCGAGGAGACCCAGTACTTC. Its protein is CASSLGGEETQYF. The chain employs TRBV5-1 and TRBJ2-5; a weak D match, TRBD1 (5 bases). The V and J ends lost 0 bases and 5 bases respectively, with 8 bases between them. The CDR3 has 13 residues. In germline, CDR1 is SGHRS, CDR2 YFSETQ.

This clone occurred many times. This chain uses TRBV10-3 with TRBJ1-5; maybe TRBD1 (6 bases). Per germline, CDR1 ENHRY and CDR2 SYGVKD. There are 13 residues in the CDR3. The ends were cut back, 3 bases at V and 8 bases at J, with 11 bases in the middle. The CDR3, as DNA: TGTGCCATCAGTGAAGGGGGTAGGGAGCCCCAGCATTTT. Translating gives CAISEGGREPQHF.

This clone was observed a handful of times. This chain links TRBV30 with TRBJ1-5; 8 nucleotides match TRBD1. Unmatched junction bases numbered 5, after V lost 1 base and J lost 6 bases. The germline CDR1 and CDR2 sequences are GTSNPN and SVGIG (reference sequence). CDR3 length equals 14 residues. CDR3 sequence: CAWSALTGGQPQHF. The CDR3, as DNA: TGTGCCTGGAGTGCACTAACAGGGGGTCAGCCCCAGCATTTT.

This clone turned up a few times. The CDR3 nucleotides are TGCGCCAGCAGCCAAGGGGCGGGGCTTACCACAGATACGCAGTATTTT. It yields the protein CASSQGAGLTTDTQYF. This chain uses TRBV4-3 with TRBJ2-3; maybe TRBD2 (6 bases). Germline assignment: CDR1 LGHNA and CDR2 YSLEER. The CDR3 sequence is 16 residues long. Deletions cut 1 base from V and 2 bases from J, with 13 bases between.

This chain connects TRBV28 to TRBJ1-3, with D hard to call. CDR1 is MDHEN, CDR2 SYDVKM, per germline. CDR3 length: 13 residues. Trimming left V 4 bases short and J 4 bases short, with 8 bases between. This chain's CDR3 is CASSSNGGNTIYF. CDR3 DNA sequence: TGTGCCAGCAGTTCGAACGGGGGAAACACCATATATTTT. The full variable domain, completed using reference TRBV28 and TRBJ1-3, is DVKVTQSSRYLVKRTGEKVFLECVQDMDHENMFWYRQDPGLGLRLIYFSYDVKMKEKGDIPEGYSVSREKKERFSLILESASTNQTSMYLCASSSNGGNTIYFGEGSWLTVV.

The chain recombines TRBV28 with TRBJ1-1; 7 bases line up with TRBD1. This CDR3 is 17 amino acids long. Germline CDR1 is MDHEN and CDR2 is SYDVKM. With 5 bases clipped from V and 0 bases from J, the junction kept 12 bases outside the gene matches. The CDR3 DNA reads TGTGCCAGCAGTCTCTACGCCGGGACAGTAATGAACACTGAAGCTTTCTTT. This sequence encodes CASSLYAGTVMNTEAFF. Filled out from reference TRBV28 and TRBJ1-1, the complete variable domain reads DVKVTQSSRYLVKRTGEKVFLECVQDMDHENMFWYRQDPGLGLRLIYFSYDVKMKEKGDIPEGYSVSREKKERFSLILESASTNQTSMYLCASSLYAGTVMNTEAFFGQGTRLTVV.

This clone was found many times. The chain links TRBV28 to TRBJ2-7; 8 bases align to TRBD2. Germline V gene lookup returns CDR1 MDHEN and CDR2 SYDVKM. Germline trimming cut 6 bases from V and 7 bases from J; bases unmatched to any gene: 11. This CDR3 has 14 residues. CDR3 nucleotide sequence: TGTGCCAGCAGATCAGCGGGAGAGAAAGGAGAGCAGTACTTC. It codes for CASRSAGEKGEQYF.

This clone has a handful of counts. J is TRBJ2-3 and V is TRBV7-9; D is unclear. Trimming left V 2 bases short and J 2 bases short, with 11 bases between. The CDR3 length is 15 residues. Germline V lookup: CDR1 SEHNR, CDR2 FQNEAQ (reference sequence). The CDR3 loop is CASSLSAVVTDTQYF. DNA of the CDR3: TGTGCCAGCAGCTTATCCGCGGTTGTCACAGATACGCAGTATTTT.

The chain carries TRBV4-1 and TRBJ2-3; possibly TRBD2 for D (6 bases). Germline V gene sequence: CDR1 MGHRA, CDR2 YSYEKL. V lost 5 bases and J lost 1, with 16 bases in between. There are 16 residues in the CDR3. The CDR3 loop is CASSLGTARGTDTQYF. CDR3 nucleotides: TGCGCCAGCAGCTTAGGGACTGCCCGGGGCACAGATACGCAGTATTTT.

The V gene is TRBV6-5, the J gene TRBJ2-3, with no clear D. With 0 bases removed from V and 0 bases from J, the gap between germline ends came to 10 bases. The CDR3 runs 16 residues. Germline values: CDR1 MNHEY, CDR2 SVGAGI. The CDR3, as DNA: TGTGCCAGCAGTTACTCAGCTACCTCTAGCACAGATACGCAGTATTTT. Its protein is CASSYSATSSTDTQYF.

The V gene is TRBV2, the J gene TRBJ2-1; D is uncertain. With 4 bases removed from V and 7 bases from J, the gap between germline ends came to 5 bases. The CDR3 consists of 11 residues. In germline, CDR1 is SNHLY, CDR2 FYNNEI. Here the CDR3 reads CASSGANEQFF. The CDR3 DNA reads as TGTGCCAGCAGTGGCGCGAATGAGCAGTTCTTC.

J is TRBJ2-2 and V is TRBV5-1; no definite D call. Germline assignment: CDR1 SGHRS and CDR2 YFSETQ. There are 15 residues in the CDR3. Trimming stripped 2 bases from V and 0 bases from J, with 8 bases between. In nucleotides, the CDR3 is TGCGCCAGCAGCTTCCAGCAGGCGAACACCGGGGAGCTGTTTTTT. Translated, it gives CASSFQQANTGELFF.

This clone was seen more than once but under ten times. The chain combines TRBV29-1 with TRBJ2-1; perhaps TRBD1 as D (6 bases). Germline V gene sequence: CDR1 SQVTM, CDR2 ANQGSEA. V dropped 7 bases and J dropped 5 bases, with 12 bases sitting between them. This CDR3 comprises 12 residues. The CDR3, as DNA: TGCAGCGGGAACAGGGCCGACAATGAGCAGTTCTTC. This encodes CSGNRADNEQFF.

This chain connects TRBV27 to TRBJ2-7, with D unresolved. The germline V and J ends were trimmed by 6 bases and 3 bases, with 21 bases remaining between them. This CDR3 has 16 amino acids. The germline V gene encodes CDR1 MNHEY and CDR2 SMNVEV (reference sequence). CDR3 amino acids: CASSNPPSTNRYEQYF. Here the CDR3 DNA reads TGTGCCAGCAGCAACCCGCCATCCACAAACCGCTACGAGCAGTACTTC.

This clone was seen more than once but under ten times. V gene TRBV30 combines with J gene TRBJ2-2, with D tentatively TRBD1 (5 bases). Germline V gives CDR1 GTSNPN, CDR2 SVGIG (reference sequence). The CDR3 sequence is 13 residues long. The V gene lost 1 base and the J gene lost 6 bases, with 9 bases spanning the gap. The CDR3 spells CAWSAQGSGELFF. The CDR3 coding sequence is TGTGCCTGGAGTGCCCAGGGATCCGGGGAGCTGTTTTTT.

The chain uses TRBV6-5 and TRBJ2-2, with TRBD2 as a possible D gene (6 bases). The CDR3 totals 15 residues. The germline gives CDR1 MNHEY, CDR2 SVGAGI. V lost 6 bases, J lost 0 bases, and 11 bases lay in between. Written as DNA, the CDR3 is TGTGCCAGCAGGGCGGGGACGACGAACACCGGGGAGCTGTTTTTT. Translation gives CASRAGTTNTGELFF.

There are a few counts of this clone. The rearrangement links TRBV27 to TRBJ1-4; a weak D match, TRBD1 (6 bases). CDR1 and CDR2 (germline): MNHEY, SMNVEV (reference sequence). The V and J ends lost 2 bases and 7 bases respectively, with 8 bases between them. The CDR3 extends over 13 amino acids. The CDR3 coding sequence is TGTGCCAGCAGTTTAACAGGGAGTGAAAAACTGTTTTTT. It translates to CASSLTGSEKLFF.